A selection of T cell receptor beta chains follows, all from one sample in a study of beta chain features in type 1 diabetes. Assay: immunoSEQ multiplex PCR; the TCRdb copy retains only in-frame clones and omits some. The sample records 250,000 to 350,000 clones, around an eighth being singletons. Sequencing was performed on naive CD4+ T cells from blood. These receptor sequences come from a man aged 25-45 years with type 1 diabetes. Both conserved end residues are part of each CDR3. A D gene is named only where the DNA matches it firmly. Expanded clones get a size class; other rows say once, few or many, or leave the size out.

j_call,cdr3_length,v_call,d_call,clone_size,cdr3_aa,cdr3_nt
TRBJ1-3,16,TRBV7-2,-,few,CASSLSRGYSGNTIYF,TGTGCCAGCAGCTTATCAAGGGGCTACTCTGGAAACACCATATATTTT
TRBJ2-3,16,TRBV27,TRBD2,-,CASSRPIAGGADTQYF,TGTGCCAGCAGTCGACCAATAGCGGGAGGCGCAGATACGCAGTATTTT
TRBJ2-1,15,TRBV28,-,-,CASSLGSQGGNEQFF,TGTGCCAGCAGTTTAGGCAGCCAAGGAGGTAATGAGCAGTTCTTC
TRBJ2-7,15,TRBV4-1,TRBD1,-,CASSLDRGESYEQYF,TGCGCCAGCAGCCTCGACAGGGGAGAATCCTACGAGCAGTACTTC
TRBJ2-2,16,TRBV4-2,TRBD2,few,CASSQAFGGDTGELFF,TGTGCCAGCAGCCAAGCGTTCGGGGGGGACACCGGGGAGCTGTTTTTT
TRBJ2-3,14,TRBV19,-,-,CASIPQGSTDTQYF,TGTGCCAGTATCCCGCAGGGTAGCACAGATACGCAGTATTTT
TRBJ1-1,15,TRBV28,TRBD1,-,CASFPGDRGLTEAFF,TGTGCCAGCTTCCCCGGAGACAGGGGATTGACTGAAGCTTTCTTT
TRBJ2-3,16,TRBV30,-,few,CAWSRGNSLSTDTQYF,TGTGCCTGGAGTCGCGGGAACTCCCTTAGCACAGATACGCAGTATTTT
TRBJ1-2,14,TRBV19,TRBD1,-,CASSRTGTGYGYTF,TGTGCCAGTAGCCGTACCGGGACAGGGTATGGCTACACCTTC
TRBJ2-1,18,TRBV7-2,TRBD2,few,CASSLGLAGRGSYNEQFF,TGTGCCAGCAGCTTAGGTCTAGCGGGGCGCGGGTCCTACAATGAGCAGTTCTTC
TRBJ2-1,16,TRBV19,TRBD2,few,CASSSWGGSSYNEQFF,TGTGCCAGTAGTTCTTGGGGGGGGAGCTCCTACAATGAGCAGTTCTTC
TRBJ2-7,13,TRBV5-1,-,few,CASSIGQDHEQYF,TGCGCCAGCAGCATAGGACAAGACCACGAGCAGTACTTC
TRBJ1-1,13,TRBV25-1,-,few,CASSDRPGTEAFF,TGTGCCAGCAGTGACAGGCCGGGGACTGAAGCTTTCTTT
TRBJ1-4,15,TRBV7-9,-,-,CASSLGTAFNEKLFF,TGTGCCAGCAGCTTAGGGACAGCCTTTAATGAAAAACTGTTTTTT
TRBJ2-1,15,TRBV7-2,TRBD1,-,CASSLGQGSYNEQFF,TGTGCCAGCAGCCTGGGACAGGGATCCTACAATGAGCAGTTCTTC
TRBJ2-3,14,TRBV9,-,few,CASSVSSGGDTQYF,TGTGCCAGCAGCGTCTCCTCAGGTGGGGATACGCAGTATTTT
TRBJ2-3,14,TRBV7-9,TRBD1,few,CASTDRGGSNTQYF,TGTGCCAGCACCGACAGGGGCGGATCAAATACGCAGTATTTT
TRBJ2-5,15,TRBV6-5,TRBD1,-,CASSYWGRRGETQYF,TGTGCCAGCAGTTATTGGGGGCGCAGGGGGGAGACCCAGTACTTC
TRBJ1-2,14,TRBV18,-,-,CASSPRTESYGYTF,TGTGCCAGCTCACCCCGGACAGAAAGCTATGGCTACACCTTC
TRBJ2-5,15,TRBV6-5,TRBD1,-,CASCRDRALLETQYF,TGTGCCAGCTGCAGGGACAGGGCACTCCTGGAGACCCAGTACTTC
TRBJ1-4,14,TRBV7-2,-,few,CASSLDGQNEKLFF,TGTGCCAGCAGCCTAGATGGACAGAATGAAAAACTGTTTTTT
TRBJ2-7,16,TRBV5-4,TRBD1,-,CASSLPGQGSAYEQYF,TGTGCCAGCAGCTTGCCCGGACAGGGGAGTGCCTACGAGCAGTACTTC
TRBJ2-7,14,TRBV28,TRBD2,-,CASTPGGSINEQYF,TGTGCCAGCACCCCGGGAGGGAGCATCAACGAGCAGTACTTC
TRBJ1-2,15,TRBV7-9,TRBD1,-,CASSSWTGGNYGYTF,TGTGCCAGCAGCTCCTGGACAGGGGGAAACTATGGCTACACCTTC
TRBJ2-7,11,TRBV28,TRBD1,-,CASSSASDRTF,TGTGCCAGCAGTTCTGCCTCGGACAGGACATTC
TRBJ1-1,13,TRBV7-9,TRBD1,few,CASSWTGATEAFF,TGTGCCAGCAGCTGGACAGGGGCCACTGAAGCTTTCTTT
TRBJ2-1,14,TRBV2,-,-,CASSEALPGNEQFF,TGTGCCAGCAGTGAAGCGCTTCCGGGCAATGAGCAGTTCTTC
TRBJ1-1,12,TRBV5-6,-,few,CASSGTPTEAFF,TGTGCCAGCAGCGGGACACCGACTGAAGCTTTCTTT
TRBJ2-1,16,TRBV30,TRBD2,few,CACPYSSGSSYNEQFF,TGTGCCTGTCCCTACTCTAGCGGGAGTTCCTACAATGAGCAGTTCTTC
TRBJ2-5,14,TRBV18,TRBD1,few,CASSPGQGKETQYF,TGTGCCAGCTCTCCAGGACAGGGTAAAGAGACCCAGTACTTC
TRBJ2-7,14,TRBV7-9,-,-,CASSRVGEEYEQYF,TGTGCCAGCAGCAGGGTTGGGGAGGAGTACGAGCAGTACTTC
TRBJ2-4,16,TRBV21-1,-,-,CASSKNRVLAKNIQYF,TGTGCCAGCAGCAAAAACAGGGTTCTAGCCAAAAACATTCAGTACTTC
TRBJ1-5,15,TRBV19,-,-,CASSIQKDSNQPQHF,TGTGCCAGTAGTATACAGAAAGATAGCAATCAGCCCCAGCATTTT
TRBJ2-7,12,TRBV30,TRBD2,-,CAGTSGGYEQYF,TGTGCCGGGACTAGCGGGGGTTACGAGCAGTACTTC
TRBJ2-3,18,TRBV15,-,-,CATSRVLGHLTITDTQYF,TGTGCCACCAGCAGAGTCCTGGGACACCTCACAATCACAGATACGCAGTATTTT
TRBJ2-1,20,TRBV19,TRBD2,few,CASMLGGSGRSLRAYNEQFF,TGTGCCAGTATGCTAGGGGGTAGCGGGAGAAGCTTAAGGGCCTACAATGAGCAGTTCTTC
TRBJ2-1,13,TRBV10-3,-,-,CAISERGFNEQFF,TGTGCCATCAGTGAGAGGGGATTCAATGAGCAGTTCTTC
TRBJ2-4,15,TRBV5-4,TRBD1,few,CASSLGQGAKNIQYF,TGTGCCAGCAGTCTGGGACAGGGAGCCAAAAACATTCAGTACTTC
TRBJ1-5,15,TRBV9,-,-,CASSPRQVLDQPQHF,TGTGCCAGCAGCCCGAGACAGGTTCTGGATCAGCCCCAGCATTTT
TRBJ2-1,16,TRBV4-1,TRBD2,-,CASSQDLAGALNEQFF,TGCGCCAGCAGCCAAGACCTAGCGGGAGCTCTCAATGAGCAGTTCTTC
TRBJ2-2,16,TRBV9,-,-,CASSVRQGGDTGELFF,TGTGCCAGCAGCGTAAGGCAGGGCGGGGACACCGGGGAGCTGTTTTTT
TRBJ2-6,15,TRBV28,-,-,CASQRGSSGANVLTF,TGTGCCAGCCAGAGGGGGTCCTCTGGGGCCAACGTCCTGACTTTC
TRBJ1-5,12,TRBV30,-,few,CAWTTGNQPQHF,TGTGCCTGGACTACGGGGAATCAGCCCCAGCATTTT
TRBJ1-5,14,TRBV7-2,-,-,CASSLQASNQPQHF,TGTGCCAGCAGCTTACAAGCGAGCAATCAGCCCCAGCATTTT
TRBJ1-3,14,TRBV30,-,-,CAGVPGGPGNTIYF,TGTGCTGGAGTGCCCGGGGGGCCTGGAAACACCATATATTTT
TRBJ1-1,11,TRBV18,-,-,CASSREAEAFF,TGTGCCAGCTCACGGGAGGCTGAAGCTTTCTTT
TRBJ2-3,15,TRBV7-8,-,-,CASSQRQRTTDTQYF,TGTGCCAGCAGCCAACGACAAAGAACCACAGATACGCAGTATTTT
TRBJ2-5,13,TRBV2,-,-,CASGGHENESQYF,TGTGCCAGCGGGGGACATGAAAACGAGAGCCAGTACTTC
TRBJ2-1,14,TRBV4-2,TRBD2,few,CASSGLARYDEQFF,TGTGCCAGCAGCGGACTAGCGAGGTACGATGAGCAGTTCTTC